The TCR beta chain described here comes from a study of siplizumab effects on memory and regulatory T cells. General study points: Many proliferating CD4+ or CD8+ clones remained unclassified. Roughly 75-95% of them could not be assigned either a naive or a memory phenotype. Apparently more diverse than memory cells, naive T cells also seemed major alloresponse contributors.

Per-sample assaying covered 95,000 to 100,000 TCR templates. Some clones are missing from TCRdb's copy, which holds only in-frame ones; the method was immunoSEQ multiplex PCR. The sample contains some 88,000 clones, about nine tenths of which appear only once. As regards this clone: The antigen is unknown.

Trimming removed 1 base at V and 0 bases at J, with 16 bases between. Germline V CDR1 and CDR2: MGHRA, YSYEKL. The CDR3 sequence is 18 residues long. The gene calls are TRBV4-1 and TRBJ1-5; weak D call: TRBD1 (6 bases). Material: CD4+ T cells sorted from blood. The source is a human donor in good health. The DNA of the CDR3 is TGCGCCAGCAGCCAAGTGAGCGGGGGGGCTTATAGCAATCAGCCCCAGCATTTT. Protein: CASSQVSGGAYSNQPQHF.